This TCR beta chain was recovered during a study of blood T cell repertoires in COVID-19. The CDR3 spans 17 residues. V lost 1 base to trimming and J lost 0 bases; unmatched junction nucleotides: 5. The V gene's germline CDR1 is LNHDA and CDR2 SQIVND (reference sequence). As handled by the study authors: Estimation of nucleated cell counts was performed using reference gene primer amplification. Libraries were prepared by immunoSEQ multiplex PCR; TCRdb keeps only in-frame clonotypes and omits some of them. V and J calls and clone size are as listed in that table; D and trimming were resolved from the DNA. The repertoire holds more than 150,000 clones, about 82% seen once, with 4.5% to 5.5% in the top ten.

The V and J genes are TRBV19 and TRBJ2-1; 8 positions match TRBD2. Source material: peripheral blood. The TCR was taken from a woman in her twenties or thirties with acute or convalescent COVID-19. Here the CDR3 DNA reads TGTGCCAGTAGTATAGGCGGGGGGTCTAGCTCCTACAATGAGCAGTTCTTC. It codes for CASSIGGGSSSYNEQFF.